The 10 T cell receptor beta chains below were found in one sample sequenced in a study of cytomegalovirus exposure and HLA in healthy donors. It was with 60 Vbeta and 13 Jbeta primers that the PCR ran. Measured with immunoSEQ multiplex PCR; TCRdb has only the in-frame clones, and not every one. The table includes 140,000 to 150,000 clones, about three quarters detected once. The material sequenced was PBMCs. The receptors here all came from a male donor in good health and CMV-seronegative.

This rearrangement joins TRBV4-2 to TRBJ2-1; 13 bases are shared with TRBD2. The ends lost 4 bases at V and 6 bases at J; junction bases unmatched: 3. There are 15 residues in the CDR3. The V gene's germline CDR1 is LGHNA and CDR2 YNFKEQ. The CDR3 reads CASSLGTSGTNEQFF. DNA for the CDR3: TGTGCCAGCAGCCTCGGGACTAGCGGGACCAATGAGCAGTTCTTC.

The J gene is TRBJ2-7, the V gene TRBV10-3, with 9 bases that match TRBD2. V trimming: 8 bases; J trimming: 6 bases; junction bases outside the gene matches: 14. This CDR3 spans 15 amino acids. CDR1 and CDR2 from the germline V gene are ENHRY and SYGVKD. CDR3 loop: CAIGSRGGTTGEQYF. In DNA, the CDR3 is TGTGCCATCGGTTCGCGGGGGGGAACGACGGGCGAGCAGTACTTC.

The CDR3 coding sequence is TGTGCCAGTAGCAGGACTAGCGTTGGGGGTCGGCAGTACTTC. Translating gives CASSRTSVGGRQYF. The chain is built from TRBV19 and TRBJ2-7; 9 bases map to TRBD2. CDR3 length: 14 amino acids. CDR1 and CDR2 from the germline V gene are LNHDA and SQIVND (reference sequence). V shed 6 bases, J shed 9 bases, and the junction held 12 bases outside the gene matches. Using reference TRBV19 and TRBJ2-7 for the parts outside the CDR3, the full variable domain is DGGITQSPKYLFRKEGQNVTLSCEQNLNHDAMYWYRQDPGQGLRLIYYSQIVNDFQKGDIAEGYSVSREKKESFPLTVTSAQKNPTAFYLCASSRTSVGGRQYFGPGTRLTVT.

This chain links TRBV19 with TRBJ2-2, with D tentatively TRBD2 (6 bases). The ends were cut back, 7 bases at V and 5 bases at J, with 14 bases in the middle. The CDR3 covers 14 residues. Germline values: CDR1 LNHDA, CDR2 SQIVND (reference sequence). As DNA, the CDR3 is TGTGCCAGTACCCCTCGGAGGGATACCGGGGAGCTGTTTTTT. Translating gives CASTPRRDTGELFF.

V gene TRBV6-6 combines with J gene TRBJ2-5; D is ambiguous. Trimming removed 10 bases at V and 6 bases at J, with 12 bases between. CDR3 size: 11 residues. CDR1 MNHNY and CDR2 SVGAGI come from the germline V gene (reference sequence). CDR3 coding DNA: TGTGCCACCCTGAACGACAAGACCCAGTACTTC. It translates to CATLNDKTQYF.

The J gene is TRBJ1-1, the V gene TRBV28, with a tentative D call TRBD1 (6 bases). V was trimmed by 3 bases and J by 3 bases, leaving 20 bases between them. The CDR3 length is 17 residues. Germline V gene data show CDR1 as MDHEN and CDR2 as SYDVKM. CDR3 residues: CASSLIRGKLRDTEAFF. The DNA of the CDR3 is TGTGCCAGCAGTTTGATCAGGGGCAAGTTGCGAGACACTGAAGCTTTCTTT.

DNA of the CDR3: TGCGCCAGCAGCGCCGTAACCACCGGGACTAGCGTCGATACGCAGTATTTT. Translating gives CASSAVTTGTSVDTQYF. The gene calls are TRBV5-1 and TRBJ2-3, with 10 nucleotides matching TRBD2. Per the germline V gene, CDR1 is SGHRS and CDR2 is YFSETQ. The junction had 14 bases not matched to a gene; V was cut back by 4 bases and J by 6 bases. The CDR3 totals 17 residues.

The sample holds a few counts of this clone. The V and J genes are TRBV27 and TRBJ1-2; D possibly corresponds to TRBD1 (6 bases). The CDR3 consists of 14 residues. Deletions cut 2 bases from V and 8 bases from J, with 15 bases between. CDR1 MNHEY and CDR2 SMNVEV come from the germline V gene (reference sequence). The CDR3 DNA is TGTGCCAGCAGTTTAAGACAGGCAGTCAACGGCTACACCTTC. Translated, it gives CASSLRQAVNGYTF.

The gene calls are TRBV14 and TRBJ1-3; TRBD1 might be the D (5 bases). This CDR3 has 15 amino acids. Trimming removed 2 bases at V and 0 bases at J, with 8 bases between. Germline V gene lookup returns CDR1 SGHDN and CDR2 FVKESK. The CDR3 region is CASSQQGGSGNTIYF. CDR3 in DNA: TGTGCCAGCAGCCAACAGGGAGGCTCTGGAAACACCATATATTTT.

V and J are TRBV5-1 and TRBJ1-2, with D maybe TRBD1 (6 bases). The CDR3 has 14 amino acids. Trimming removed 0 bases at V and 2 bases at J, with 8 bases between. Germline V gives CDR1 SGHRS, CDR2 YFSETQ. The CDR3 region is CASSLEDRNYGYTF. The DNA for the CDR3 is TGCGCCAGCAGCTTGGAGGACAGAAACTATGGCTACACCTTC.